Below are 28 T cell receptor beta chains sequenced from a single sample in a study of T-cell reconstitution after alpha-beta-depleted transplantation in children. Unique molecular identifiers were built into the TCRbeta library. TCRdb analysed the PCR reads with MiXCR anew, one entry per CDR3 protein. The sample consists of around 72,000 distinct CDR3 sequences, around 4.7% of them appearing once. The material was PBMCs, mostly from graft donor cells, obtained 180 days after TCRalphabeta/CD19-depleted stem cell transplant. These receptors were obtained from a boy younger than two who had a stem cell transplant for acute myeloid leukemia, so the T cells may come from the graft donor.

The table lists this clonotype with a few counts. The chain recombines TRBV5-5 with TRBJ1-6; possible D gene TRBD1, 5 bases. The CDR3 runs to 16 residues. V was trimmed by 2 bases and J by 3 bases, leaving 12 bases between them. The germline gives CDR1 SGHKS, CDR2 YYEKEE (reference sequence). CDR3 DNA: TGTGCCAGCAGCTTTAAGGGGCGCGTCTATAATTCACCCCTCCACTTT. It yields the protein CASSFKGRVYNSPLHF. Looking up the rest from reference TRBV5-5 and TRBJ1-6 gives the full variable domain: DAGVTQSPTHLIKTRGQQVTLRCSPISGHKSVSWYQQVLGQGPQFIFQYYEKEERGRGNFPDRFSARQFPNYSSELNVNALLLGDSALYLCASSFKGRVYNSPLHFGNGTRLTVT.

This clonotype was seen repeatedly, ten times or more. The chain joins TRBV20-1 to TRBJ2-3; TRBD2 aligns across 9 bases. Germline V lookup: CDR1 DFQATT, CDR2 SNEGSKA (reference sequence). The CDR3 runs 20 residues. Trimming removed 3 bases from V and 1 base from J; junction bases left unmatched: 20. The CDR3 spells CSARPPPGAGGPMGTDTQYF. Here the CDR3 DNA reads TGCAGTGCTAGGCCCCCCCCGGGGGCGGGGGGGCCCATGGGCACAGATACGCAGTATTTT.

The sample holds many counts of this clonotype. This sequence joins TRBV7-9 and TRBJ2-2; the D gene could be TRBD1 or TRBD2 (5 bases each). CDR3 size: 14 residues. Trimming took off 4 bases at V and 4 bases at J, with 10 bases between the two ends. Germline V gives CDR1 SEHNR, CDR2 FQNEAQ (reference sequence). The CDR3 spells CASSSGTLTGELFF. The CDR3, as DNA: TGTGCCAGCAGCTCCGGGACCCTCACCGGGGAGCTGTTTTTT.

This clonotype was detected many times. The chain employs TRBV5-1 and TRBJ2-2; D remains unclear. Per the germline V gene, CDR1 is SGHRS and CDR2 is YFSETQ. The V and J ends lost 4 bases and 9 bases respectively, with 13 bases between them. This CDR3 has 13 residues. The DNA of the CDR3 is TGCGCCAGCAGCCCAGATCCCCACCGGGAGCTGTTTTTT. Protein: CASSPDPHRELFF.

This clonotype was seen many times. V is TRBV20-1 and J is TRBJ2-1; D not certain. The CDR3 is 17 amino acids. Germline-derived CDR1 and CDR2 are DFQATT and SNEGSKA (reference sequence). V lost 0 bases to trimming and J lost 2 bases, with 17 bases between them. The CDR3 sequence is CSARDRPKRRPYNEQFF. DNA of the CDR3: TGCAGTGCTAGAGATCGACCCAAAAGGCGCCCCTACAATGAGCAGTTCTTC.

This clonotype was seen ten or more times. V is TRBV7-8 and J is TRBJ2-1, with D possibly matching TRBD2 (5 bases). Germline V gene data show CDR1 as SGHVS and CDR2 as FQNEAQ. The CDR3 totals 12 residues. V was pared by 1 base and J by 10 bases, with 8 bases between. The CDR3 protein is CASSLGLREQFF. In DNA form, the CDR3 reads TGTGCCAGCAGCTTAGGACTAAGGGAGCAGTTCTTC.

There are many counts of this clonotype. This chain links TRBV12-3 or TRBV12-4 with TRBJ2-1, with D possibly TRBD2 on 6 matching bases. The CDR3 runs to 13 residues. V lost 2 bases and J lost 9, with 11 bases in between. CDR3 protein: CASSLSSGGEQFF. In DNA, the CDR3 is TGTGCCAGCAGTTTAAGTAGCGGCGGTGAGCAGTTCTTC.

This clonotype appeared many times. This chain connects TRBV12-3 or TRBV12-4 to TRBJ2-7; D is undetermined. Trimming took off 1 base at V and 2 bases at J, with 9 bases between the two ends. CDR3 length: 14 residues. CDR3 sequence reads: CASSLGFRAYEQYF. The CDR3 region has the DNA TGTGCCAGCAGTTTAGGCTTCAGAGCCTACGAGCAGTACTTC.

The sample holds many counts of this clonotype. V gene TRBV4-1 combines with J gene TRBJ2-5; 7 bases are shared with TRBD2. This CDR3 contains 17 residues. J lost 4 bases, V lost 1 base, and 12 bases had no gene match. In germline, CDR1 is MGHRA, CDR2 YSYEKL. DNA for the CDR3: TGCGCCAGCAGCCAAGTCCCGAACACCGGGGGGTCAGAGACCCAGTACTTC. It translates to CASSQVPNTGGSETQYF.

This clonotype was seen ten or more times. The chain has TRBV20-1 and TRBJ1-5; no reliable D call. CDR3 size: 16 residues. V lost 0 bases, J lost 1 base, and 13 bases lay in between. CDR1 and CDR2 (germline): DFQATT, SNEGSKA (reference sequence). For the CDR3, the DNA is TGCAGTGCTAGAGATCTCTGGGAAGCGAGCAATCAGCCCCAGCATTTT. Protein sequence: CSARDLWEASNQPQHF.

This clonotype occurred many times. CDR3 DNA: TGTGCCAGCAGCCCCAGGGGGGATTATAGCAATCAGCCCCAGCATTTT. It translates to CASSPRGDYSNQPQHF. V gene TRBV6-5 combines with J gene TRBJ1-5; 7 bases line up with TRBD1. J was trimmed by 0 bases and V by 6 bases; bases with no gene match: 8. CDR1 is MNHEY, CDR2 SVGAGI, per germline. The CDR3 is 16 amino acids.

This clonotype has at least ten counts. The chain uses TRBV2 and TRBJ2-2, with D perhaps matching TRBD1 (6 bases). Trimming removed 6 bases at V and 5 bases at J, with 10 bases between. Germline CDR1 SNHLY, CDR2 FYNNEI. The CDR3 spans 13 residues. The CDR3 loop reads CASRLQGTGELFF. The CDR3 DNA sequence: TGTGCCAGCAGGCTACAGGGAACCGGGGAGCTGTTTTTT. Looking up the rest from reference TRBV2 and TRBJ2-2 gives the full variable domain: EPEVTQTPSHQVTQMGQEVILRCVPISNHLYFYWYRQILGQKVEFLVSFYNNEISEKSEIFDDQFSVERPDGSNFTLKIRSTKLEDSAMYFCASRLQGTGELFFGEGSRLTVL.

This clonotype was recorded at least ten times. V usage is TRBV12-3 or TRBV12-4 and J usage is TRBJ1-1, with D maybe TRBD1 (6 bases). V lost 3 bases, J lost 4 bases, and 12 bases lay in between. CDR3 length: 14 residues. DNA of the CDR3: TGTGCCAGCAGTTTCAGGGGAAAGGCCACTGAAGCTTTCTTT. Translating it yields CASSFRGKATEAFF.

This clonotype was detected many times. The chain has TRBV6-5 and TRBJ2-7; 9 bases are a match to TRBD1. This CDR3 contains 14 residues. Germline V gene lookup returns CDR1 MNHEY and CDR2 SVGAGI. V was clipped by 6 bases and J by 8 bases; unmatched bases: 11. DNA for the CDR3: TGTGCCAGCAGCGTCGGACAGGGGAGTAGCAAGCAGTACGTC. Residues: CASSVGQGSSKQYV.

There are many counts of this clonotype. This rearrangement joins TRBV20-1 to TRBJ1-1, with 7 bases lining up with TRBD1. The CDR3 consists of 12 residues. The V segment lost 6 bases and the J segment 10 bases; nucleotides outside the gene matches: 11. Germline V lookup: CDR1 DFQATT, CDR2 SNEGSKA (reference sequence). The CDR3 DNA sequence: TGCAGTGCCCAGGACGAGGGGGCGAGAGCTTTCTTT. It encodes CSAQDEGARAFF.

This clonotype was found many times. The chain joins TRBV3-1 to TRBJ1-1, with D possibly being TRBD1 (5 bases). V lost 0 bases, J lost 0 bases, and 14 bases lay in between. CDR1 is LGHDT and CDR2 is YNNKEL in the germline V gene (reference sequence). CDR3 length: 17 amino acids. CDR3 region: CASSQEALQGLNTEAFF. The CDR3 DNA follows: TGTGCCAGCAGCCAAGAAGCCCTTCAGGGCCTGAACACTGAAGCTTTCTTT. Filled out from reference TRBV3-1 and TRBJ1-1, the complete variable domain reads DTAVSQTPKYLVTQMGNDKSIKCEQNLGHDTMYWYKQDSKKFLKIMFSYNNKELIINETVPNRFSPKSPDKAHLNLHINSLELGDSAVYFCASSQEALQGLNTEAFFGQGTRLTVV.

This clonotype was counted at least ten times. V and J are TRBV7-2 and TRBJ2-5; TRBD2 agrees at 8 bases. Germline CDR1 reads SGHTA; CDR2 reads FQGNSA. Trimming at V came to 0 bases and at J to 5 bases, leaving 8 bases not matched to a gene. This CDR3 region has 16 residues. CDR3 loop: CASSLAPGGVRETQYF. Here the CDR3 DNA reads TGTGCCAGCAGCTTAGCTCCCGGGGGGGTCCGGGAGACCCAGTACTTC. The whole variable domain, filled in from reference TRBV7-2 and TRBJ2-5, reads GAGVSQSPSNKVTEKGKDVELRCDPISGHTALYWYRQSLGQGLEFLIYFQGNSAPDKSGLPSDRFSAERTGGSVSTLTIQRTQQEDSAVYLCASSLAPGGVRETQYFGPGTRLLVL.

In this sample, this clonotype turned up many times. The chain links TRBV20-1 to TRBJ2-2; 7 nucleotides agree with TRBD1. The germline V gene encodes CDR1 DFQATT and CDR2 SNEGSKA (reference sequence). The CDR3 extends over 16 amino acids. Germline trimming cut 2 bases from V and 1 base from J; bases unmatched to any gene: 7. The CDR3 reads CSARLETGWNTGELFF. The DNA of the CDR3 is TGCAGTGCTAGACTCGAGACAGGGTGGAACACCGGGGAGCTGTTTTTT.

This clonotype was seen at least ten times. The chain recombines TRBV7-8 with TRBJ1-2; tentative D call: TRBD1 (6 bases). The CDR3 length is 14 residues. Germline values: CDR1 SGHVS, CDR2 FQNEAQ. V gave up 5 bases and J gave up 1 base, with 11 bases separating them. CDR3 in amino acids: CASSPTGINYGYTF. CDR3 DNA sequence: TGTGCCAGCAGCCCGACAGGAATTAACTATGGCTACACCTTC.

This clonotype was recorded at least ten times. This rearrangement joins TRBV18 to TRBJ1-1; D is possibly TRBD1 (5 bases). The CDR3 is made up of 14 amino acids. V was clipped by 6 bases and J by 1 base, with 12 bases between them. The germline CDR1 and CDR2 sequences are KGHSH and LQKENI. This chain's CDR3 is CASSRQLENTEAFF. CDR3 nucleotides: TGTGCCAGCTCTCGACAGCTTGAGAACACTGAAGCTTTCTTT. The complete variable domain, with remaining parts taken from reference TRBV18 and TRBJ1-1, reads NAGVMQNPRHLVRRRGQEARLRCSPMKGHSHVYWYRQLPEEGLKFMVYLQKENIIDESGMPKERFSAEFPKEGPSILRIQQVVRGDSAAYFCASSRQLENTEAFFGQGTRLTVV.

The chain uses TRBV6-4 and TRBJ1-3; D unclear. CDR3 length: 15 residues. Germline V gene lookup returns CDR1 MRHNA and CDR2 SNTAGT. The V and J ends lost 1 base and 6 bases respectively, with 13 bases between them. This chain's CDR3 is CASSDLGRRVNTIYF. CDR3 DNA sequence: TGTGCCAGCAGTGACTTAGGCCGGCGAGTAAACACCATATATTTT.

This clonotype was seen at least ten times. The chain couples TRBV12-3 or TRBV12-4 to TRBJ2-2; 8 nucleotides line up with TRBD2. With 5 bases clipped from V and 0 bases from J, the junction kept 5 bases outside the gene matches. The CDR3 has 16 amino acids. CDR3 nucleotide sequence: TGTGCCAGCAGTCCGGGGGGGGCCACGAACACCGGGGAGCTGTTTTTT. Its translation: CASSPGGATNTGELFF.

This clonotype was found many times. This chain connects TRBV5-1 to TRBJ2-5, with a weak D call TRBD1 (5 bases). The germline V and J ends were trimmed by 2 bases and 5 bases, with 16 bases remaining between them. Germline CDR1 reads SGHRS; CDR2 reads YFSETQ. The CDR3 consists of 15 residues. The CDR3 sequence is CASSLGTGLVETQYF. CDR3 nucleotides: TGCGCCAGCAGCTTAGGAACAGGTCTAGTGGAGACCCAGTACTTC.

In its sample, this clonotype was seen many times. This CDR3 reads CASSQEGAGLGYTF. DNA for the CDR3: TGCGCCAGCAGCCAAGAGGGGGCAGGGCTTGGCTACACCTTC. V gene TRBV4-3 combines with J gene TRBJ1-2; tentative D call: TRBD1 (6 bases). CDR3 size: 14 residues. The germline V and J ends were trimmed by 0 bases and 7 bases, with 12 bases remaining between them. Germline V gene lookup returns CDR1 LGHNA and CDR2 YSLEER.

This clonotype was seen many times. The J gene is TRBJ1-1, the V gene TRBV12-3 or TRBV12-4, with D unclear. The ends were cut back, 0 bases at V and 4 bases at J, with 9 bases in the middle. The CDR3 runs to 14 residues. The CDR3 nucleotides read TGTGCCAGCAGTTTAGCGGAGGCCGCCACTGAAGCTTTCTTT. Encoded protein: CASSLAEAATEAFF.

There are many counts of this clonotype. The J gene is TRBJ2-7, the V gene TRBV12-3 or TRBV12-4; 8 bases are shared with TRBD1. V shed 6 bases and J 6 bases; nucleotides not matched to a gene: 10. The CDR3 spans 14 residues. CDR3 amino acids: CASRDWDRKGEQYF. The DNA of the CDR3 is TGTGCCAGCAGGGATTGGGACAGGAAGGGCGAGCAGTACTTC.

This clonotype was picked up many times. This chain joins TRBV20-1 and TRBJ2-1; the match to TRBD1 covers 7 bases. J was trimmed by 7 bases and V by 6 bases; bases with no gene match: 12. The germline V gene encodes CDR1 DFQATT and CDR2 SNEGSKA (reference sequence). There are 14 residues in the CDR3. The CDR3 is CSAPSRQGWNEQFF. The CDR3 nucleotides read TGCAGTGCCCCCTCCCGACAGGGTTGGAATGAGCAGTTCTTC.

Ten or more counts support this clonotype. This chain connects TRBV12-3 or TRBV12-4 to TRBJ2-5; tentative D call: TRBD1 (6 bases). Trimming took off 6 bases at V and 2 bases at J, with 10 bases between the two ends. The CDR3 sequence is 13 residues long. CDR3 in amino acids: CASRSDRQETQYF. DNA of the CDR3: TGTGCCAGCAGGTCGGACAGACAAGAGACCCAGTACTTC.